This T cell receptor (beta chain) was retrieved from a study of blood T cell repertoires in COVID-19. Study details: Acute-phase and convalescent COVID-19 samples originated in the United States, Italy and Spain. Sources were T cells, B-cell-depleted T cells, or PBMCs; the material itself was cDNA or gDNA.

Authors' methods: Cell counts per sample came from amplifying reference gene primers. Profiling relied on immunoSEQ multiplex PCR, and the TCRdb table lists in-frame clones only, not all of them. The V and J calls and clone size come from that table; D and trimming were worked out from the DNA. This table has fewer than 500,000 clones, around nine tenths appearing once. V gave up 0 bases and J gave up 2 bases, with 7 bases separating them. Germline values: CDR1 LGHNA, CDR2 YSLEER. The CDR3 totals 14 residues. Participants were placed into cohorts based on the clinical history they reported. The rearrangement links TRBV4-3 to TRBJ1-2; D is ambiguous. The source of this sequence is a woman between 18 and 29 years old with acute COVID-19. The sequenced sample was PBMCs or T cells enriched from blood (not recorded which). CDR3 sequence: CASSQENINYGYTF. The CDR3 DNA reads as TGCGCCAGCAGCCAAGAAAATATCAACTATGGCTACACCTTC.